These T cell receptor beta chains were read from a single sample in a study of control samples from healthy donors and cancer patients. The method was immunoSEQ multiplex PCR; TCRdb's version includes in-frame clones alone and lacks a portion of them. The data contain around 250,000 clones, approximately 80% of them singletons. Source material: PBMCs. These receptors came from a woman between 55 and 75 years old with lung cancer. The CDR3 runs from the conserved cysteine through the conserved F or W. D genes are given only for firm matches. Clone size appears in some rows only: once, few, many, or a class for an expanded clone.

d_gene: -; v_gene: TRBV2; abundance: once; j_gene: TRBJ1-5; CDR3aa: CASRADSTSNQPQHF; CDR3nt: TGTGCCAGCAGGGCTGACAGTACTAGCAATCAGCCCCAGCATTTT
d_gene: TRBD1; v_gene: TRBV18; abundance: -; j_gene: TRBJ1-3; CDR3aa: CASSPLGTGVPGNTIYF; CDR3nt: TGTGCCAGCTCACCACTTGGGACAGGGGTCCCTGGAAACACCATATATTTT
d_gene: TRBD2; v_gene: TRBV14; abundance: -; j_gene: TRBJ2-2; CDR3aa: CASSQAGLAGDLTGELFF; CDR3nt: TGTGCCAGCAGCCAAGCAGGACTAGCGGGAGACCTCACCGGGGAGCTGTTTTTT
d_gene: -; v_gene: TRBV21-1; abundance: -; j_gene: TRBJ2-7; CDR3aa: CASSKERTDKPYEQYF; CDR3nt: TGTGCCAGCAGCAAAGAAAGGACAGACAAACCCTACGAGCAGTACTTC
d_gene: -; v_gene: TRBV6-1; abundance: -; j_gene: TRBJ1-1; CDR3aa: CASSESSALAAFF; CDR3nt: TGTGCCAGCAGTGAGTCTTCCGCGCTAGCTGCTTTCTTT
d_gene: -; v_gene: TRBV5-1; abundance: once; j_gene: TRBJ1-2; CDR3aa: CASSLGRQGKGYTF; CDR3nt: TGCGCCAGCAGCTTGGGTCGGCAGGGCAAGGGCTACACCTTC
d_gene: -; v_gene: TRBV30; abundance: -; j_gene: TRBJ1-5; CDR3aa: CAWRGSVNQPQHF; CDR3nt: TGTGCCTGGAGGGGTTCCGTTAATCAGCCCCAGCATTTT
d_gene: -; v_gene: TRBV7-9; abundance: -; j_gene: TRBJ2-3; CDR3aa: CASSYRVGALTDTQYF; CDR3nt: TGTGCCAGCAGCTATCGGGTGGGGGCACTTACAGATACGCAGTATTTT
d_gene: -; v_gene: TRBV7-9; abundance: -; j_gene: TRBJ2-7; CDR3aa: CASSGGQGSSYEQYF; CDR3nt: TGTGCCAGCAGCGGAGGTCAGGGGAGCTCCTACGAGCAGTACTTC
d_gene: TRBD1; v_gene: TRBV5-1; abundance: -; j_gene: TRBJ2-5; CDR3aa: CASSRTGEETQYF; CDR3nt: TGCGCCAGCAGCAGAACAGGGGAAGAGACCCAGTACTTC
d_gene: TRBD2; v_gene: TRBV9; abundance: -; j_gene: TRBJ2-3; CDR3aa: CASSSRGSGLPGDTDTQYF; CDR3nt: TGTGCCAGCAGCTCCCGGGGTAGCGGGCTTCCCGGTGACACAGATACGCAGTATTTT
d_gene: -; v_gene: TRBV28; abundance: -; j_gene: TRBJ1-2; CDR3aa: CASSLSDYYGYTF; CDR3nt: TGTGCCAGCAGTTTGTCAGATTACTATGGCTACACCTTC
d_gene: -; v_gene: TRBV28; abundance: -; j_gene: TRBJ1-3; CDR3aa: CASRVAGNTIYF; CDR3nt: TGTGCCAGCAGGGTTGCCGGAAACACCATATATTTT
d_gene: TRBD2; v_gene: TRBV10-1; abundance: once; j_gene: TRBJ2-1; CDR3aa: CASRAGGDSYNEQFF; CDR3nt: TGCGCCAGCAGAGCGGGGGGGGACTCCTACAATGAGCAGTTCTTC
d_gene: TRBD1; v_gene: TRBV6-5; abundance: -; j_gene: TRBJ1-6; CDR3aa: CASSFDRDRLNSPLHF; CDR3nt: TGTGCCAGCAGTTTCGACAGGGACAGACTCAATTCACCCCTCCACTTT